This is a list of T cell receptor beta chains from one sample in a study of TIL therapy for anti-PD-1-resistant metastatic lung cancer. Sequencing was performed with immunoSEQ multiplex PCR; in TCRdb, only in-frame clones are kept and a portion is missing. Of about 5,100 clones in the sample, roughly 60% were seen once. The starting material was tumor tissue, obtained at baseline. These receptor sequences come from a man in his sixties or seventies with non-small cell lung cancer. CDR3s include the opening cysteine and the closing phenylalanine or tryptophan. A D gene is named only where the DNA matches it firmly.

D: TRBD1; length: 15; J: TRBJ2-7; V: TRBV5-1; CDR3: CASSPGTGGFGEQYF; DNA: TGCGCCAGCAGCCCCGGGACAGGGGGCTTTGGGGAGCAGTACTTC
D: TRBD1; length: 13; J: TRBJ1-1; V: TRBV18; CDR3: CASSQGTGFEAFF; DNA: TGTGCCAGCTCACAGGGGACAGGGTTTGAAGCTTTCTTT
D: TRBD2; length: 15; J: TRBJ2-1; V: TRBV4-2; CDR3: CASSQGVAGGNEQFF; DNA: TGTGCCAGCAGCCAAGGGGTAGCGGGAGGCAATGAGCAGTTCTTC
D: .; length: 15; J: TRBJ2-5; V: TRBV4-2; CDR3: CASSQSDGSRETQYF; DNA: TGTGCCAGCAGCCAATCAGACGGGAGCAGGGAGACCCAGTACTTC
D: .; length: 13; J: TRBJ1-6; V: TRBV23-1; CDR3: CASSGRENSPLHF; DNA: TGCGCCAGCAGCGGGCGAGAGAATTCACCCCTCCACTTT
D: .; length: 15; J: TRBJ1-2; V: TRBV27; CDR3: CASSLRVAGAEGYTF; DNA: TGTGCCAGCAGTTTACGGGTCGCGGGCGCGGAAGGCTACACCTTC
D: .; length: 15; J: TRBJ2-2; V: TRBV5-4; CDR3: CASSSGHSNTGELFF; DNA: TGTGCCAGCAGCTCGGGACATTCGAACACCGGGGAGCTGTTTTTT
D: TRBD2; length: 17; J: TRBJ2-3; V: TRBV5-1; CDR3: CASSLAGAGGPTDTQYF; DNA: TGCGCCAGCAGCTTGGCGGGGGCGGGAGGGCCGACAGATACGCAGTATTTT
D: .; length: 12; J: TRBJ2-3; V: TRBV7-9; CDR3: CASSLSPDTQYF; DNA: TGTGCCAGCAGCTTGTCTCCAGATACGCAGTATTTT
D: .; length: 16; J: TRBJ1-4; V: TRBV27; CDR3: CASSFPRAPTNEKLFF; DNA: TGTGCCAGCAGCTTCCCCAGGGCGCCAACTAATGAAAAACTGTTTTTT
D: TRBD1; length: 17; J: TRBJ1-1; V: TRBV7-8; CDR3: CASSYRDRGPLGTEAFF; DNA: TGTGCCAGCAGCTACCGGGACAGGGGGCCCCTGGGCACTGAAGCTTTCTTT
D: TRBD1; length: 18; J: TRBJ2-1; V: TRBV6-1; CDR3: CASSAANPGTGGYNEQFF; DNA: TGTGCCAGCAGTGCTGCTAACCCCGGGACAGGTGGCTACAATGAGCAGTTCTTC
D: .; length: 15; J: TRBJ2-5; V: TRBV5-1; CDR3: CASSLEGWYQETQYF; DNA: TGCGCCAGCAGCTTGGAAGGGTGGTACCAAGAGACCCAGTACTTC